A selection of T cell receptor beta chains follows, all from one sample in a study of blood T cell repertoires in COVID-19. Libraries were prepared by immunoSEQ multiplex PCR; TCRdb keeps only in-frame clonotypes and omits some of them. Of around 270,000 clones listed, about four fifths are singletons. Sequencing was carried out using peripheral blood. The receptor source for this set is a person aged 70 to 80 with COVID-19, enrolled during active disease. CDR3s include the opening cysteine and the closing phenylalanine or tryptophan. Fields, in order: clone size, J gene, D gene, V gene, CDR3 DNA, CDR3 protein. A D gene is named only where the DNA matches it firmly. Clone size is stated in some rows and not others, as once, few, many or a class when expanded.

NA,TRBJ2-3,TRBD1,TRBV7-8,TGTGCCAGCAGCCCCCCCCCGGGACAGGGGGCTGACGCAGATACGCAGTATTTT,CASSPPPGQGADADTQYF
NA,TRBJ2-7,TRBD1,TRBV4-3,TGCGCCAGCAGCCAGGCGACAGGGGGAGGCGGATCCTACGAGCAGTACTTC,CASSQATGGGGSYEQYF
few,TRBJ1-2,TRBD1,TRBV10-3,TGTGCCATCAGTGGGGACAGGGAGAGTGATGGCTACACCTTC,CAISGDRESDGYTF
NA,TRBJ1-1,NA,TRBV5-1,TGCGCCAGCAGCTTGGGCTCCGGTACTGAAGCTTTCTTT,CASSLGSGTEAFF
once,TRBJ1-4,TRBD1,TRBV9,TGTGCCAGCAGCCAAGGACAGGGACAAAGGACTAATGAAAAACTGTTTTTT,CASSQGQGQRTNEKLFF
NA,TRBJ1-2,TRBD1,TRBV6-5,TGTGCCAGCAGTACGACAGGGATCTATGGCTACACCTTC,CASSTTGIYGYTF
once,TRBJ2-2,NA,TRBV30,TGTGCCTGGAGAGTAGCCTCCCTCAAGAACACCGGGGAGCTGTTTTTT,CAWRVASLKNTGELFF
NA,TRBJ1-1,NA,TRBV27,TGTGCCAGCAGTCCCAGCCCTTCGAGGACTGAAGCTTTCTTT,CASSPSPSRTEAFF
NA,TRBJ2-1,TRBD2,TRBV7-6,TGTGCCAGCAGCTCTGCGGGGGGGTTTGAGCAGTTCTTC,CASSSAGGFEQFF
NA,TRBJ2-3,TRBD2,TRBV9,TGTGCCAGCAGCGAGCAAGCACTAGCGGGAGGGGGCGATACGCAGTATTTT,CASSEQALAGGGDTQYF
once,TRBJ2-5,TRBD1,TRBV6-1,TGTGCCAGCAGTGACAAACAGGGGGTGGAGACCCAGTACTTC,CASSDKQGVETQYF
once,TRBJ2-6,NA,TRBV7-8,TGTGCCAGCAGCTTAGGGCCCACGGGGGCCAACGTCCTGACTTTC,CASSLGPTGANVLTF
NA,TRBJ1-6,NA,TRBV5-1,TGCGCCAGCAGCTACGACGCGGTTACCACTCAAAGGGGCTCACCCCTCCACTTT,CASSYDAVTTQRGSPLHF
NA,TRBJ1-1,TRBD1,TRBV7-3,TGTGCCAGCAGCTTACAGGGGGACACTGAAGCTTTCTTT,CASSLQGDTEAFF
NA,TRBJ2-2,NA,TRBV11-2,TGTGCCAGCAGCTTAGTCGCAGGGTTATTGACCGGGGAGCTGTTTTTT,CASSLVAGLLTGELFF